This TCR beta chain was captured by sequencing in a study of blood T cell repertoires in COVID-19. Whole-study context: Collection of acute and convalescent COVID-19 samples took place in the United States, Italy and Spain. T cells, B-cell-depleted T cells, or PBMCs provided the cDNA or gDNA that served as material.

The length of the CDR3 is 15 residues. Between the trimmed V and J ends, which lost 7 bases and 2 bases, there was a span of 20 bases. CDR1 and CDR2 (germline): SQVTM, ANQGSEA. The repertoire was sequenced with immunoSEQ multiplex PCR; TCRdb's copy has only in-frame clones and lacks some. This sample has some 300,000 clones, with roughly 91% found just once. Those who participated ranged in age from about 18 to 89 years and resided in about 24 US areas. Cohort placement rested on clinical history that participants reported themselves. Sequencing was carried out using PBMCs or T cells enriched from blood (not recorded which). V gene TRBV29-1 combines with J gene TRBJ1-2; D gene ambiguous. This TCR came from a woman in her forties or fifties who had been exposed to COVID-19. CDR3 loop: CSAYSFPAGNYGYTF. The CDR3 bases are TGCAGCGCTTACTCCTTCCCAGCCGGGAACTATGGCTACACCTTC.